Following are 16 T cell receptor beta chains from one sample sequenced in a study of T cell responses to AZD1222 COVID-19 vaccine. This table comes from immunoSEQ multiplex PCR, and its TCRdb copy is limited to in-frame clones, with some not included. Among about 81,000 clones, approximately 85% were seen once, and the ten largest hold around 3.5%. The source was peripheral blood, collected 28 days after the second AZD1222 dose. These receptors were taken from an adult who received the AZD1222 COVID-19 vaccine.

CDR3 nucleotide sequence: TGTGCCAGCAGCTGGGGGCAGGGGGCCTACGAGCAGTACTTC. Translation: CASSWGQGAYEQYF. This chain links TRBV5-5 with TRBJ2-7; 7 bases are shared with TRBD1. The CDR3 runs 14 residues. Germline CDR1 reads SGHKS; CDR2 reads YYEKEE (reference sequence). V dropped 3 bases and J dropped 2; count of bases not matched to a gene: 5.

V and J are TRBV18 and TRBJ2-6; 15 nucleotides line up with TRBD2. With V trimmed by 3 bases and J by 4 bases, 7 bases remained unmatched. Germline V CDR1 and CDR2: KGHSH, LQKENI. This CDR3 contains 19 residues. The CDR3 spells CASSPGLAGGQGGANVLTF. As DNA, the CDR3 is TGTGCCAGCTCACCGGGACTAGCGGGAGGACAGGGCGGGGCCAACGTCCTGACTTTC.

The chain joins TRBV7-9 to TRBJ2-1; TRBD1 matches at 10 bases. This CDR3 comprises 15 residues. Germline V CDR1 and CDR2: SEHNR, FQNEAQ (reference sequence). After removal of 3 bases from V and 7 bases from J, the junction contained 6 bases not matched to a gene. The CDR3 here is CASSLVGTGANEQFF. The CDR3 DNA follows: TGTGCCAGCAGCTTGGTCGGGACAGGGGCAAATGAGCAGTTCTTC.

This chain connects TRBV16 to TRBJ1-4; no clear D. Per the germline V gene, CDR1 is KGHSY and CDR2 is FQNENV. V was clipped by 0 bases and J by 7 bases, with 6 bases between them. The CDR3 covers 13 residues. The CDR3 spells CASSQSDREKLFF. Here the CDR3 DNA reads TGTGCCAGCAGCCAATCGGACCGTGAAAAACTGTTTTTT.

The chain has TRBV7-2 and TRBJ2-3, with D perhaps matching TRBD2 (6 bases). Between the trimmed V and J ends, which lost 1 base and 2 bases, there was a span of 10 bases. Germline V gene lookup returns CDR1 SGHTA and CDR2 FQGNSA. This CDR3 is built from 15 residues. CDR3 region: CASSLGDSYTDTQYF. CDR3 DNA: TGTGCCAGCAGCTTAGGGGACTCCTACACAGATACGCAGTATTTT.

The rearrangement links TRBV9 to TRBJ2-3; 11 bases map to TRBD2. J was trimmed by 2 bases and V by 4 bases; bases with no gene match: 6. From germline, CDR1 is SGDLS and CDR2 YYNGEE. The CDR3 extends over 16 amino acids. The CDR3, as DNA: TGTGCCAGCAGCCCCCGTAGCGGGGGGGACACAGATACGCAGTATTTT. Translating it yields CASSPRSGGDTDTQYF.

V is TRBV6-5 and J is TRBJ1-4; no reliable D call. The length of the CDR3 is 13 residues. Trimming cost V 6 bases and J 7 bases, with 12 bases left between them. Germline V gene sequence: CDR1 MNHEY, CDR2 SVGAGI. In nucleotides, the CDR3 is TGTGCCAGCAGCCCCGACGGAGGTGAAAAACTGTTTTTT. Amino acids: CASSPDGGEKLFF.

The rearrangement joins TRBV9 to TRBJ1-1, with TRBD1 matching 7 bases. The CDR3 is 13 amino acids. Germline V gene lookup returns CDR1 SGDLS and CDR2 YYNGEE. Trimming cost V 4 bases and J 7 bases; bases outside gene matches: 7. This CDR3 is CASSKGQTNEAFF. CDR3 sequence (DNA): TGTGCCAGCAGCAAGGGACAGACAAATGAAGCTTTCTTT.

CDR3 in amino acids: CASSESAWKLFF. In DNA, the CDR3 is TGCGCCAGCAGTGAGTCGGCTTGGAAACTGTTTTTT. The chain couples TRBV10-2 to TRBJ1-4; D is undetermined. Trimming stripped 0 bases from V and 11 bases from J, with 7 bases between. From germline, CDR1 is WSHSY and CDR2 SAAADI. The CDR3 is 12 amino acids.

The chain recombines TRBV19 with TRBJ1-2, with D unresolved. This CDR3 spans 12 amino acids. Trimming removed 9 bases from V and 3 bases from J, with 11 bases in between. Germline V gene sequence: CDR1 LNHDA, CDR2 SQIVND (reference sequence). The CDR3 DNA sequence: TGTGCCAGCTCGGGCCGGCACTATGGCTACACCTTC. Translation gives CASSGRHYGYTF.

This chain links TRBV5-6 with TRBJ1-1; D unclear. The V and J ends lost 5 bases and 0 bases respectively, with 11 bases between them. Germline CDR1 and CDR2: SGHDT and YYEEEE. The CDR3 is 14 amino acids. CDR3 sequence: CASSVDSVNTEAFF. CDR3 DNA sequence: TGTGCCAGCAGTGTGGACTCGGTGAACACTGAAGCTTTCTTT. The full variable domain, completed using reference TRBV5-6 and TRBJ1-1, is DAGVTQSPTHLIKTRGQQVTLRCSPKSGHDTVSWYQQALGQGPQFIFQYYEEEERQRGNFPDRFSGHQFPNYSSELNVNALLLGDSALYLCASSVDSVNTEAFFGQGTRLTVV.

The chain links TRBV7-3 to TRBJ1-1; weak D call: TRBD1 (5 bases). V was shortened by 0 bases and J by 11 bases, with 13 bases between the two germline ends. Germline V lookup: CDR1 SGHTA, CDR2 FQGTGA. The CDR3 consists of 13 residues. The CDR3 bases are TGTGCCAGCAGCTTAACGAGGGAGGGGACGGCTTTCTTT. It is translated as CASSLTREGTAFF. The entire variable domain, with the rest obtained from reference TRBV7-3 and TRBJ1-1, is as follows: GAGVSQTPSNKVTEKGKYVELRCDPISGHTALYWYRQSLGQGPEFLIYFQGTGAADDSGLPNDRFFAVRPEGSVSTLKIQRTERGDSAVYLCASSLTREGTAFFGQGTRLTVV.

The chain employs TRBV28 and TRBJ1-4, with D unresolved. V was shortened by 3 bases and J by 0 bases, with 14 bases between the two germline ends. Germline lookup yields CDR1 MDHEN and CDR2 SYDVKM. The CDR3 is made up of 17 amino acids. The CDR3 loop is CASSFPRGVATNEKLFF. The CDR3 nucleotides read TGTGCCAGCAGTTTCCCACGAGGCGTCGCAACTAATGAAAAACTGTTTTTT.

This clone has more than one count but fewer than ten. This sequence joins TRBV20-1 and TRBJ1-2; D uncertain. V lost 3 bases and J 1 base, leaving 18 bases between the germline ends. CDR3 length: 16 amino acids. CDR1 is DFQATT, CDR2 SNEGSKA, per germline (reference sequence). The CDR3: CSASNRRASGNYGYTF. The CDR3 DNA sequence: TGCAGTGCTAGTAACCGGAGGGCCTCGGGTAACTATGGCTACACCTTC.

A few counts support this clone. This sample also contains other DNA sequences that code for the same CDR3. The chain couples TRBV12-3 or TRBV12-4 to TRBJ1-1; no reliable D call. The CDR3 sequence is 12 residues long. V was shortened by 6 bases and J by 7 bases, with 12 bases between the two germline ends. CDR3 DNA: TGTGCCAGCAGGCAAGGGTCTGATGAAGCTTTCTTT. It encodes CASRQGSDEAFF.

The V and J genes are TRBV7-8 and TRBJ2-7, with 11 bases fitting TRBD2. The germline V gene encodes CDR1 SGHVS and CDR2 FQNEAQ. The trim removed 2 bases at V and 7 bases at J, leaving 7 bases unmatched. There are 15 residues in the CDR3. The CDR3 sequence is CASSLLLAGVREQYF. In nucleotides, the CDR3 is TGTGCCAGCAGCTTATTACTAGCGGGAGTAAGAGAGCAGTACTTC.